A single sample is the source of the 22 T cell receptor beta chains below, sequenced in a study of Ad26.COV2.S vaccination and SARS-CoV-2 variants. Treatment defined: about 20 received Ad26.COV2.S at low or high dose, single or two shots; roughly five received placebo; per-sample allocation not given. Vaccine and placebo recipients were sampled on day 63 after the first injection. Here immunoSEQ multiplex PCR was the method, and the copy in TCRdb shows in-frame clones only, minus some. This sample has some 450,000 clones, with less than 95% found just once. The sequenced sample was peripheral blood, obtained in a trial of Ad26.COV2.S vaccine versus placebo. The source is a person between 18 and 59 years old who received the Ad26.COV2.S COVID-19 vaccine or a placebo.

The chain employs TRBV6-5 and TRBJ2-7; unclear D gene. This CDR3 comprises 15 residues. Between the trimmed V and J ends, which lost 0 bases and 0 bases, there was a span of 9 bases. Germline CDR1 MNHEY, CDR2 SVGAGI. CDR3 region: CASSYSTTSSYEQYF. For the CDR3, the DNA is TGTGCCAGCAGTTACTCGACAACGAGCTCCTACGAGCAGTACTTC.

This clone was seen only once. DNA of the CDR3: TGTGCCAGCAGTTTAGTGCGGGCTAGCACAGATACGCAGTATTTT. Amino acid sequence: CASSLVRASTDTQYF. V usage is TRBV27 and J usage is TRBJ2-3, with D maybe TRBD2 (5 bases). CDR1 MNHEY and CDR2 SMNVEV come from the germline V gene (reference sequence). V lost 2 bases, J lost 0 bases, and 9 bases lay in between. The CDR3 runs 15 residues.

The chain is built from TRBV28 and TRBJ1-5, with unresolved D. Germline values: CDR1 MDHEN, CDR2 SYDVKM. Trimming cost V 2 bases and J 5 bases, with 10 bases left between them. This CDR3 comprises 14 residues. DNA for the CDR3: TGTGCCAGCAGTTTAAACCGGCAATATCAGCCCCAGCATTTT. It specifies CASSLNRQYQPQHF.

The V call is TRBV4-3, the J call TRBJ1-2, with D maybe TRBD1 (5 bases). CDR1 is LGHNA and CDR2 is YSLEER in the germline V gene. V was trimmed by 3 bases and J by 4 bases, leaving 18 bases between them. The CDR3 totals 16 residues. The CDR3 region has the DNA TGCGCCAGCAGCCAGGGAGCGGCCAGGGACGCCTATGGCTACACCTTC. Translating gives CASSQGAARDAYGYTF.

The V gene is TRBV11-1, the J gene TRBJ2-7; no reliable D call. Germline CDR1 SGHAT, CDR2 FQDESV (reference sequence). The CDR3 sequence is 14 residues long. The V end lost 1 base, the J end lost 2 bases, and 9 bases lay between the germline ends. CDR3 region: CASSLVGSTYEQYF. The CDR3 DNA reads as TGTGCCAGCAGCTTAGTAGGCAGCACCTACGAGCAGTACTTC.

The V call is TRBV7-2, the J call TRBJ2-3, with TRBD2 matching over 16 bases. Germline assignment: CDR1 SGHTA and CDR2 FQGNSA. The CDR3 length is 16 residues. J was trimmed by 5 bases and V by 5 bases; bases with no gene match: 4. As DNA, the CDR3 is TGTGCCAGCAGCGGGGGACTAGCGGGAGGGGTAGATACGCAGTATTTT. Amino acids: CASSGGLAGGVDTQYF. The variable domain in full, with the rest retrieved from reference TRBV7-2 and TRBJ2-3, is GAGVSQSPSNKVTEKGKDVELRCDPISGHTALYWYRQSLGQGLEFLIYFQGNSAPDKSGLPSDRFSAERTGGSVSTLTIQRTQQEDSAVYLCASSGGLAGGVDTQYFGPGTRLTVL.

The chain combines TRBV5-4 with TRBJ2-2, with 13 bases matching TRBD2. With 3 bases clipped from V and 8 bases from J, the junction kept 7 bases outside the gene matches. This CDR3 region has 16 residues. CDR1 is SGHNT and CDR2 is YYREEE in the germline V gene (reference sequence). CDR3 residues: CASSSGTSGIGGELFF. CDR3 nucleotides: TGTGCCAGCAGCTCCGGGACTAGCGGGATTGGTGGGGAGCTGTTTTTT.

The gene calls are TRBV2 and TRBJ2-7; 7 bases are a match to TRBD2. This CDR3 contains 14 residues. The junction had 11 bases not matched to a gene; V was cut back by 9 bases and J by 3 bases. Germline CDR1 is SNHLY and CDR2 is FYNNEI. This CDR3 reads CARAISGGSYEQYF. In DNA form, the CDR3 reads TGTGCCAGAGCGATTTCGGGCGGGAGCTACGAGCAGTACTTC.

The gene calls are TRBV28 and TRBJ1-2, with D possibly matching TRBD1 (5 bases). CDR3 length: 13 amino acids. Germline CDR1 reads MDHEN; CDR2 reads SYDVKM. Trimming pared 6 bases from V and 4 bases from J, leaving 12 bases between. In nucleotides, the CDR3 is TGTGCCAGCAGCCCCCAGGGCCCCTATGGCTACACCTTC. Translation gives CASSPQGPYGYTF.

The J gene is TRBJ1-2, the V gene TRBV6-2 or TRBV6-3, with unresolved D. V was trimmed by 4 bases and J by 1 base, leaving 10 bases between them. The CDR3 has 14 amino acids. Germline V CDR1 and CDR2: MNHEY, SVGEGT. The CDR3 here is CASSLDGFNYGYTF. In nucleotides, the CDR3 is TGTGCCAGCAGTTTGGACGGATTTAACTATGGCTACACCTTC.

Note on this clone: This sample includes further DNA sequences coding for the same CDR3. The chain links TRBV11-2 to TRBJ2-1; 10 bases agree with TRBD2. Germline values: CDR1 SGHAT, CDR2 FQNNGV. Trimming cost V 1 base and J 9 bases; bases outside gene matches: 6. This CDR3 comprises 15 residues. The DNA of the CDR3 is TGTGCCAGCAGCTTAGGGCTAGCGGGAGTCGGTGAGCAGTTCTTC. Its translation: CASSLGLAGVGEQFF.

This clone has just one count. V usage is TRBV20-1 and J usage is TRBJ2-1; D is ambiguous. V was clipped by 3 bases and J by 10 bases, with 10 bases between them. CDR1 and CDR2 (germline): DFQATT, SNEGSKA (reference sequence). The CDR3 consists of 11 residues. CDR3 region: CSASSQDEQFF. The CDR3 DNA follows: TGCAGTGCTAGTAGCCAGGACGAGCAGTTCTTC.

The CDR3 DNA reads as TGTGCCAGCAGTTTATTCGGCATTCAGTACTTC. It encodes CASSLFGIQYF. The V gene is TRBV27, the J gene TRBJ2-4; no reliable D call. V was trimmed by 1 base and J by 9 bases, leaving 4 bases between them. This CDR3 has 11 residues. Germline-derived CDR1 and CDR2 are MNHEY and SMNVEV (reference sequence).

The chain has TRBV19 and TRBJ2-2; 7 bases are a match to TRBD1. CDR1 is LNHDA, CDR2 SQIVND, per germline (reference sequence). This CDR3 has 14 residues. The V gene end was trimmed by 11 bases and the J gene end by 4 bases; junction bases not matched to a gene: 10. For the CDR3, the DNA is TGTGCCTGTATAGACAGGGTTGGCACCGGGGAGCTGTTTTTT. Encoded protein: CACIDRVGTGELFF.

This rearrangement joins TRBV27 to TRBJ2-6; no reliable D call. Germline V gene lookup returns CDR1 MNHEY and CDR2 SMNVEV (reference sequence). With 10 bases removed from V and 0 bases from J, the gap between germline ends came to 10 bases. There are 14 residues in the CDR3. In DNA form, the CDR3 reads TGTGCCACCCGACCGCCCTCTGGGGCCAACGTCCTGACTTTC. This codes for CATRPPSGANVLTF.

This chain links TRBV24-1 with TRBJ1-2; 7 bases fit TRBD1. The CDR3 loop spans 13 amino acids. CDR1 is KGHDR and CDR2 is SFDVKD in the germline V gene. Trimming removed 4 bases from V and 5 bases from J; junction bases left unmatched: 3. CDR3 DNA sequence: TGTGCCACCAGTGACCGACAGGGATATGGCTACACCTTC. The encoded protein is CATSDRQGYGYTF.

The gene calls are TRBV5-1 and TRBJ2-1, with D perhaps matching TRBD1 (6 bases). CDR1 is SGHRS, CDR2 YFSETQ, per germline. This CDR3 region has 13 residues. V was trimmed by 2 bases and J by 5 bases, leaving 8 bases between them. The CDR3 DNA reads TGCGCCAGCAGCTTTACAGGGCACAATGAGCAGTTCTTC. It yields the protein CASSFTGHNEQFF. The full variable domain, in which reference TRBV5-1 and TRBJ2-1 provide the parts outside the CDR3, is KAGVTQTPRYLIKTRGQQVTLSCSPISGHRSVSWYQQTPGQGLQFLFEYFSETQRNKGNFPGRFSGRQFSNSRSEMNVSTLELGDSALYLCASSFTGHNEQFFGPGTRLTVL.

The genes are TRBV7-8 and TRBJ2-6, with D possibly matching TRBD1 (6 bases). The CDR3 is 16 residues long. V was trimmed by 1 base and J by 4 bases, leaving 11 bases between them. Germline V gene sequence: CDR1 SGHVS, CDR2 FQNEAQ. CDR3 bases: TGTGCCAGCAGCTTAGATACAGGGATAGGGGCCAACGTCCTGACTTTC. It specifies CASSLDTGIGANVLTF.

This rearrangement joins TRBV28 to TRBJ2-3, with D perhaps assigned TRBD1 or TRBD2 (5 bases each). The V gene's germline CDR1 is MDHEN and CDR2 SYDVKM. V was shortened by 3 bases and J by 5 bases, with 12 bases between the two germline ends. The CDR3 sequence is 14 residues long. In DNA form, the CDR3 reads TGTGCCAGCAGTTTTAGGGTGAGGGGAGATACGCAGTATTTT. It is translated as CASSFRVRGDTQYF.

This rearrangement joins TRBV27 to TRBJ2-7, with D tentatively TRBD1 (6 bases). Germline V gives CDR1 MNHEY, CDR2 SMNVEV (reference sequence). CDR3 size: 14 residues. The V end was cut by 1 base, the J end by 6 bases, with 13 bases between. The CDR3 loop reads CASSLLSRGSEQYF. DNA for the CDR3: TGTGCCAGCAGTTTATTGTCCAGGGGATCCGAGCAGTACTTC.

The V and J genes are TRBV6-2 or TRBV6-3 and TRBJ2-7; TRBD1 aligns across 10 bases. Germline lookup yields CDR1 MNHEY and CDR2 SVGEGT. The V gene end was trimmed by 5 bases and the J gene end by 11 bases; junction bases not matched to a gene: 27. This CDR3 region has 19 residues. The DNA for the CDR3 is TGTGCCAGCAGTAACTTAGCCGGGACAGGGGCCTCCCAACGCGGATCCAAGTACTTC. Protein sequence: CASSNLAGTGASQRGSKYF.

CDR3: CASKRTGVIGGYTF. Written as DNA, the CDR3 is TGTGCCAGCAAAAGGACAGGGGTGATAGGTGGCTACACCTTC. This chain connects TRBV5-4 to TRBJ1-2; 9 bases align to TRBD1. CDR1 SGHNT and CDR2 YYREEE come from the germline V gene (reference sequence). This CDR3 region has 14 residues. The junction had 10 bases not matched to a gene; V was cut back by 6 bases and J by 7 bases.